Listed below are T cell receptor beta chains from one sample, sequenced in a study of response to subunit inactivated influenza vaccine. TCRdb reanalysed the RT-PCR reads using MiXCR and keeps one entry per CDR3 protein. The sample carries 500,000 to 600,000 distinct CDR3 sequences, 12% recorded once. The input for sequencing was PBMCs from blood, taken on the day of vaccination. The receptors were sampled from a man in his forties or fifties who received an inactivated influenza vaccine. The CDR3 runs from the conserved cysteine through the conserved F or W. A D gene is named only where the DNA matches it firmly. The size entry is marked missing in some rows and otherwise reads once, few, many or a size class.

V,size,D,J,CDR3,DNA
TRBV12-3/TRBV12-4,-,-,TRBJ2-5,CASSSLGQIGETQYF,TGTGCCAGCAGTTCCTTAGGACAGATTGGAGAGACCCAGTACTTC
TRBV12-3/TRBV12-4,many,-,TRBJ2-1,CASSEGAEAYNEQFF,TGTGCCAGCAGTGAAGGGGCGGAGGCCTACAATGAGCAGTTCTTC
TRBV3-1,few,-,TRBJ1-3,CASSHPRGSGNTIYF,TGTGCCAGCAGCCATCCCCGGGGCTCTGGAAACACCATATATTTT
TRBV24-1,-,-,TRBJ1-1,CATSDWRDGAEAFF,TGTGCCACCAGTGATTGGAGGGATGGCGCTGAAGCTTTCTTT
TRBV27,-,-,TRBJ1-3,CASSLGQNGNTIYF,TGTGCCAGCAGTTTAGGACAGAATGGAAACACCATATATTTT
TRBV29-1,many,-,TRBJ2-1,CSVDGAYPVGEQFF,TGCAGCGTTGATGGTGCGTATCCGGTGGGTGAGCAGTTCTTC
TRBV28,-,-,TRBJ2-7,CASIPLRGRLSYEQYF,TGTGCCAGCATCCCCTTGCGGGGCCGACTCTCCTACGAGCAGTACTTC
TRBV5-1,-,TRBD1,TRBJ2-1,CASSLSGQGYEQFF,TGCGCCAGCAGCTTGAGTGGACAGGGTTATGAGCAGTTCTTC
TRBV12-3/TRBV12-4,many,TRBD1,TRBJ2-3,CASTHRGQTDTQYF,TGTGCCAGCACTCACAGGGGGCAAACAGATACGCAGTATTTT
TRBV10-3,many,TRBD1,TRBJ2-5,CAISEQGGTQYF,TGTGCCATCAGTGAACAGGGGGGGACCCAGTACTTC
TRBV5-6,-,TRBD2,TRBJ2-1,CASSELAGVSNEQFF,TGTGCCAGCAGCGAACTAGCGGGGGTCTCCAATGAGCAGTTCTTC
TRBV28,many,-,TRBJ2-3,CASGSSYRDTQYF,TGTGCCAGCGGCTCATCTTATCGGGATACGCAGTATTTT
TRBV4-3,few,-,TRBJ2-3,CASSQGAGHHSTFSTDTQYF,TGCGCCAGCAGCCAAGGGGCGGGACACCACAGTACCTTCAGCACAGATACGCAGTATTTT
TRBV27,few,TRBD1,TRBJ2-1,CASSLSWGQKHNEQFF,TGTGCCAGCAGTTTATCGTGGGGACAGAAACACAATGAGCAGTTCTTC
TRBV28,few,-,TRBJ2-3,CASRTDSTDTQYF,TGTGCCAGCAGGACCGACAGCACAGATACGCAGTATTTT
TRBV29-1,many,TRBD1,TRBJ1-2,CSVGDSRYYGYTF,TGCAGCGTTGGGGACAGTCGGTACTATGGCTACACCTTC
TRBV7-8,many,-,TRBJ2-7,CASSLANTDYEQYF,TGTGCCAGCAGCTTAGCGAACACCGACTACGAGCAGTACTTC
TRBV10-3,-,TRBD1,TRBJ2-7,CAIRGQGFYEQYF,TGTGCCATCAGGGGACAGGGTTTCTACGAGCAGTACTTC